This TCR beta chain is from a study of CD8+CD57+ T cells in acquired aplastic anemia. About the research overall: DNA per sorted CD4+ or CD8+ sample ranged 0.2 to 27.4 ug, averaging about 3 ug. Study-wide findings and caveats: Patients and controls shared roughly 30 CD8+ CDR3 sequences, which appeared highly expressed in patients and within their immunodominant clones.

Comments on this clonotype: What it binds is unknown.

Both TCR beta VDJ combination and CDR3 sequence profiling were carried out. Genomic DNA was the template for this profiling. TCRdb independently ran MiXCR on the reads; one entry per CDR3 protein. The sample lists about 180,000 distinct CDR3 sequences; around 48% were seen once. Only patients with CD8+CD57+ cell expansion on flow cytometry were chosen for sequencing. Germline assignment: CDR1 DFQATT and CDR2 SNEGSKA (reference sequence). This CDR3 is built from 16 residues. The germline V and J ends were trimmed by 3 bases and 4 bases, with 21 bases remaining between them. The rearrangement links TRBV20-1 to TRBJ2-5; D tentatively reads TRBD1 or TRBD2 (5 bases each). Material: sorted CD4+, CD8+, or CD8+CD57+ T cells (not recorded which) from PBMCs. This receptor was taken from a human donor with aplastic anemia. The CDR3 spells CSASPLGDGKGETQYF. In nucleotides, the CDR3 is TGCAGTGCTAGCCCACTAGGGGACGGGAAGGGAGAGACCCAGTACTTC.